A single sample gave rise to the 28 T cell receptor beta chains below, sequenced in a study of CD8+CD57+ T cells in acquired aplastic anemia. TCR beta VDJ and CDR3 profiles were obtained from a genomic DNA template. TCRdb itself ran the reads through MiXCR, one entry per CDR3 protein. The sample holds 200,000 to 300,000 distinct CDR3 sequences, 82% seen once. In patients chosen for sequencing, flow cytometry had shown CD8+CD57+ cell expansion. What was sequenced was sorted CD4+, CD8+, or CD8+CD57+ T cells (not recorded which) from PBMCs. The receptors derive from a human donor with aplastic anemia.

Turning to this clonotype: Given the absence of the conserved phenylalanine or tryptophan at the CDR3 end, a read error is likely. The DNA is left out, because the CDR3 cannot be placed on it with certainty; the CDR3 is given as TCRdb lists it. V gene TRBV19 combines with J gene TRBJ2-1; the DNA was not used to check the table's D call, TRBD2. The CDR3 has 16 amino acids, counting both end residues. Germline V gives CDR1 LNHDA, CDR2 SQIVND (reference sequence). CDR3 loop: CASNFTGEDYEEYFCL.

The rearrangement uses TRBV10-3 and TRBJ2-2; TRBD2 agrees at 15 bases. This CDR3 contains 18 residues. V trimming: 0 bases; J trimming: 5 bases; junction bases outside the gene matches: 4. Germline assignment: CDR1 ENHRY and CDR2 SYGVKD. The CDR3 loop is CAISESGGLAGGTGELFF. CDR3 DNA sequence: TGTGCCATCAGTGAGTCGGGGGGACTAGCGGGAGGAACCGGGGAGCTGTTTTTT.

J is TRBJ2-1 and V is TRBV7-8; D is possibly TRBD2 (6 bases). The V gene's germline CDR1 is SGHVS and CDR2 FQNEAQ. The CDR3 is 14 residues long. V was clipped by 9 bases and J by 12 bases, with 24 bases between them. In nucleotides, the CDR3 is TGTGCCAGTTCATCTGCCGGGAGCTACAATATGCAGTTCTTC. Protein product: CASSSAGSYNMQFF.

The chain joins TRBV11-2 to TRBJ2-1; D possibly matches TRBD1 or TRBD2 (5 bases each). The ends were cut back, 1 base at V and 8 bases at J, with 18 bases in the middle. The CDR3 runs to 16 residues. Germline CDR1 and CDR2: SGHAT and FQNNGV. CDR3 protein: CASSLAGNWGSDEQFF. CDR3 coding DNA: TGTGCCAGCAGCTTAGCCGGGAACTGGGGGAGCGATGAGCAGTTCTTC.

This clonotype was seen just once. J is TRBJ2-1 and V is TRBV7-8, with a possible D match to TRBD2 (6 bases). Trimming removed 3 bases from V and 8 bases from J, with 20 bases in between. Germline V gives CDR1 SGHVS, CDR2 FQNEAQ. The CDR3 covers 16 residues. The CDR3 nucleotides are TGTGCCAGCAGCTTTCAAACAGGCGGGACGGGCCATGAGCAGTTCTTC. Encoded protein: CASSFQTGGTGHEQFF.

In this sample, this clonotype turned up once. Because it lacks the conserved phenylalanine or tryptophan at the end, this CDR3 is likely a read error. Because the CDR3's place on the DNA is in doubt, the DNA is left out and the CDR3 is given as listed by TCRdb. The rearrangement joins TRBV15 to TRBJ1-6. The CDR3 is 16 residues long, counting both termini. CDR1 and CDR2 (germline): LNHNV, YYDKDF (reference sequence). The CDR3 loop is CASSADGVAYKSPLGL.

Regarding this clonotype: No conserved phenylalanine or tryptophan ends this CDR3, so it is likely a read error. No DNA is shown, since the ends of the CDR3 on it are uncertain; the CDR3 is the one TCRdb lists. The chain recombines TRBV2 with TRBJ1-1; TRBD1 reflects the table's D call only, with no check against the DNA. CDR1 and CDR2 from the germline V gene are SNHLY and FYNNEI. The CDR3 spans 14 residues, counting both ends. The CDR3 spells CASSTTGKNTRAFV.

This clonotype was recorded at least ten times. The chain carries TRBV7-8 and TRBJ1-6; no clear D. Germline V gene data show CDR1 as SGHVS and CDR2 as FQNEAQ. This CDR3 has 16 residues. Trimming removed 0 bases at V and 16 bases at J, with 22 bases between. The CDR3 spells CASSLAGGADTQYLHF. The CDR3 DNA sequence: TGTGCCAGCAGCTTAGCGGGAGGCGCCGATACGCAGTATCTCCACTTT.

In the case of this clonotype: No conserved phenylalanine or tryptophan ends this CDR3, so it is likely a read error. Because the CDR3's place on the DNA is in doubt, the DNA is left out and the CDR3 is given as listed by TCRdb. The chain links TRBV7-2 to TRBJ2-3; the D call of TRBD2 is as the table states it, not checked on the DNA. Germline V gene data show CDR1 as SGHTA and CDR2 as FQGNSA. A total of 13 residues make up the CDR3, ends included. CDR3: CASSLVGTSTYEL.

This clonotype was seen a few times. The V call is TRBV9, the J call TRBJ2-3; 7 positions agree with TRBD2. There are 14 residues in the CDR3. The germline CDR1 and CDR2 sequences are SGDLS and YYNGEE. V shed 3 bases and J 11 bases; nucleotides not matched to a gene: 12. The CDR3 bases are TGTGCCAGCAGCGGTGCGGGGGTTCCCTACGAGCAGTATTTT. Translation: CASSGAGVPYEQYF.

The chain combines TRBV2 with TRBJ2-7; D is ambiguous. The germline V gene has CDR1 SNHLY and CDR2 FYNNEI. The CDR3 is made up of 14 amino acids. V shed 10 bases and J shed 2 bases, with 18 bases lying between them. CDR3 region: CATDLAQAPYEQYF. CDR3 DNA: TGTGCCACCGACCTGGCGCAAGCCCCCTACGAGCAGTACTTC.

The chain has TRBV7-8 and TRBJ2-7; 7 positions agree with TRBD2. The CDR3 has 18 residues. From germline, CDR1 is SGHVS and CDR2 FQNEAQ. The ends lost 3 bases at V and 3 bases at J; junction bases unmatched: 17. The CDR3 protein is CASSFPGGPEAHYYEQYV. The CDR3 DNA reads TGTGCCAGCAGCTTTCCGGGAGGTCCCGAAGCCCATTACTACGAGCAGTACGTC.

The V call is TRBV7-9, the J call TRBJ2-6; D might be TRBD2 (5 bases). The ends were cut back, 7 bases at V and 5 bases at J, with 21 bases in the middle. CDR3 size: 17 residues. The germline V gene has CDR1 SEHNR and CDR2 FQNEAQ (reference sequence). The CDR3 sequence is CASTLQRVPARANVLTF. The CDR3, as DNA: TGTGCCAGCACCCTACAGAGGGTCCCCGCTAGGGCCAACGTCCTGACTTTC.

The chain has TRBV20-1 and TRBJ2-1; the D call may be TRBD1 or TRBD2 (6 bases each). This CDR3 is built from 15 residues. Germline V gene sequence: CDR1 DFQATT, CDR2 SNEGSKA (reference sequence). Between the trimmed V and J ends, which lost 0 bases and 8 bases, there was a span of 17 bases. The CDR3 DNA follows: TGCAGTGCTAGAGATCAGGAGGGATCAGGGGATGAGCAGTTCTTC. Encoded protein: CSARDQEGSGDEQFF.

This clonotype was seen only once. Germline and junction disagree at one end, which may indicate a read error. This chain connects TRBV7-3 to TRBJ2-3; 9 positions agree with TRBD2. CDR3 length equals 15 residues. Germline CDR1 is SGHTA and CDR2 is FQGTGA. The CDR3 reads CASSLTSGSADMQYF. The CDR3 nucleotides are TGTGCCAGCAGCTTAACTAGCGGGAGTGCAGATATGCAGTATTTT.

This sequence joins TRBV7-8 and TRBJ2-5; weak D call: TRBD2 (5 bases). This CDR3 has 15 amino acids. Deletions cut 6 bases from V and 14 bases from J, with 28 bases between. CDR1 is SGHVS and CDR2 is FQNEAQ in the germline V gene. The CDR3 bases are TGTGCCAGCAGTTCTAGTGGGGATTGGGGAGCCCCCTACTACTTC. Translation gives CASSSSGDWGAPYYF.

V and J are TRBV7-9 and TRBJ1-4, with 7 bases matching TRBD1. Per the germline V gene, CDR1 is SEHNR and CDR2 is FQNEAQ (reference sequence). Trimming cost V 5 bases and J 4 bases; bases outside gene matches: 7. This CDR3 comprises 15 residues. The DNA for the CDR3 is TGTGCCAGCAGCGTCGCAGGGGGGGATAATGAAAAACTGTTTTTT. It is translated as CASSVAGGDNEKLFF.

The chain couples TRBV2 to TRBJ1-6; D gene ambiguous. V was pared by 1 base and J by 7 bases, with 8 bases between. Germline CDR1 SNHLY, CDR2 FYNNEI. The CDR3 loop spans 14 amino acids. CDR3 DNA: TGTGCCAGCAGTGAAGGTCAGATGAATTCACCCCTCCACTTT. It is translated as CASSEGQMNSPLHF.

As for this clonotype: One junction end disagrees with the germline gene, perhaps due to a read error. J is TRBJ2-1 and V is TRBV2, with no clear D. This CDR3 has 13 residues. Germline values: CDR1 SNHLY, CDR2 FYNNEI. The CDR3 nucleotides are TGTGCCAGAAGTGATGTGGGGATCAATGAGCAGTTCTTC. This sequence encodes CARSDVGINEQFF. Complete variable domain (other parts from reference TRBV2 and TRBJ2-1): EPEVTQTPSHQVTQMGQEVILRCVPISNHLYFYWYRQILGQKVEFLVSFYNNEISEKSEIFDDQFSVERPDGSNFTLKIRSTKLEDSAMYFCARSDVGINEQFFGPGTRLTVL.

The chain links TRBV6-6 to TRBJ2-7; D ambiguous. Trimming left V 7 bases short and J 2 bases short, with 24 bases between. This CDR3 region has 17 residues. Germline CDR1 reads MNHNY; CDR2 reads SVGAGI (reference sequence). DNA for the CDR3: TGTGCCAGCACCGGTACCCCCCCGACGTATCCCACCTACGAGCAGTACTTC. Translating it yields CASTGTPPTYPTYEQYF.

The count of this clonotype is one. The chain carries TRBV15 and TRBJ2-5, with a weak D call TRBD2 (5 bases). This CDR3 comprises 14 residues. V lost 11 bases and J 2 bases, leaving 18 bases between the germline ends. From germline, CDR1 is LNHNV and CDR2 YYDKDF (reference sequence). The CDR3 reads CASGIATQQETQYF. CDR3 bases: TGTGCCTCCGGCATAGCGACTCAGCAAGAGACCCAGTACTTC.

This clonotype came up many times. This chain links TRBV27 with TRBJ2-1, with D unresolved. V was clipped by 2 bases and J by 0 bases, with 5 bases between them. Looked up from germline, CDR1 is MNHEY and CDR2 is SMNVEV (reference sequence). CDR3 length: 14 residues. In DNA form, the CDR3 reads TGTGCCAGCAGTTTAGGAAGCTCCTACAATGAGCAGTTCTTC. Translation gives CASSLGSSYNEQFF.

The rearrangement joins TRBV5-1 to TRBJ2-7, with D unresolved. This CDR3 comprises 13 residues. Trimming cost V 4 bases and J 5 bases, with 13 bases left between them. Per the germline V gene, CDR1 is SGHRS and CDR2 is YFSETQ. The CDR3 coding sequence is TGCGCCAGCAGCCTGGCCGGTGGCAACGAGCAGTACGTC. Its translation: CASSLAGGNEQYV.

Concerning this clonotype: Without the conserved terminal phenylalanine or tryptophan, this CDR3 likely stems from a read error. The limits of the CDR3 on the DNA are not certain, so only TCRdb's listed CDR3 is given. The CDR3 sequence: CAISQGDLNKKPQHFGV. This chain joins TRBV10-3 and TRBJ1-4; TRBD1 reflects the table's D call only, with no check against the DNA. The CDR3 has 17 amino acids, counting both end residues. CDR1 ENHRY and CDR2 SYGVKD come from the germline V gene.

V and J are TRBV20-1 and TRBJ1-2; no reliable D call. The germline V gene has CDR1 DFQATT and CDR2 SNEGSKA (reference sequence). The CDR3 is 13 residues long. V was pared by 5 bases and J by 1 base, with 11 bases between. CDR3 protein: CSAASTLNYGYTF. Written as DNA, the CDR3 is TGCAGTGCTGCCTCGACTCTTAACTATGGCTACACCTTC.

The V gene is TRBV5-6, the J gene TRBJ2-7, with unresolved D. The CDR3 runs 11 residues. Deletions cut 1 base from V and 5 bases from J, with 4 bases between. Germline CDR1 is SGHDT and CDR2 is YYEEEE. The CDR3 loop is CASSLSDEQYF. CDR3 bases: TGTGCCAGCAGCTTGTCCGACGAGCAGTACTTC.

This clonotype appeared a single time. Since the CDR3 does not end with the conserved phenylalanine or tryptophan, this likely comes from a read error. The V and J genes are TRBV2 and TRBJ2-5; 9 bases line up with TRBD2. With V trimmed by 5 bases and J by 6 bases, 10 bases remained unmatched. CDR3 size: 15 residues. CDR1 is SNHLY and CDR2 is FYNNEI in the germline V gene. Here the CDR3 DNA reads TGTGCCAGCAGTTCTAGCGGGACTTGGGAGCAGACCCAGTACTTA. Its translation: CASSSSGTWEQTQYL.

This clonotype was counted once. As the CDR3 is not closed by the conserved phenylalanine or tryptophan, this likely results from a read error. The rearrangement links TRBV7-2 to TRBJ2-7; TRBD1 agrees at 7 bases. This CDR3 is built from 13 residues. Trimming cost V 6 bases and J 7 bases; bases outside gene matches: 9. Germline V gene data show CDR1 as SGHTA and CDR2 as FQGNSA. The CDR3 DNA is TGTGCCAGCAGTGAACAGGGGTATGGGGAGCAGTACCAG. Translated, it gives CASSEQGYGEQYQ.